Shown below are 22 T cell receptor beta chains from a single sample sequenced in a study of T cell clonality in common variable immunodeficiency. Study results and caveats: Reportedly, TCR beta sequences from common variable immunodeficiency showed fewer deletions and N-nucleotide insertions.

These receptors have no known antigen. Method: immunoSEQ multiplex PCR; TCRdb's copy keeps in-frame clones and lacks some. This sample carries about 19,000 clones, none of them present only once. The specimen was peripheral blood mononuclear cells. These receptors originate from a human donor with common variable immunodeficiency.

A note on this clone: Read coverage stops 3 residues before the CDR3 terminus; the germline J gene supplies the remainder. The chain has TRBV6-2 or TRBV6-3 and TRBJ1-1, with a tentative D call TRBD1 (6 bases). The CDR3 runs 13 residues. The ends were cut back, 6 bases at V and 5 bases at J, with 13 bases in the middle. Germline assignment: CDR1 MNHEY and CDR2 SVGEGT. The DNA read from the CDR3 is TGTGCCAGCAGGGGATTAAGGGGGACTGAA. Amino acid sequence: CASRGLRGTE. The full CDR3 reads CASRGLRGTEAFF.

This clone was counted between two and nine times. The CDR3 end lies 3 residues beyond the end of the read and is filled in from the germline J gene. The chain uses TRBV7-3 and TRBJ2-3, with 8 bases that match TRBD1. Losses at the gene ends were 5 bases for V and 6 bases for J; bases not matched to a gene: 7. This CDR3 is built from 14 residues. Germline lookup yields CDR1 SGHTA and CDR2 FQGTGA. CDR3 DNA, as far as it was read: TGTGCCAGCAGCCAAAAGGGGGACAGGGATACG. Amino acids: CASSQKGDRDT. The entire CDR3 sequence reads CASSQKGDRDTQYF.

The CDR3 sequence: CASSLARTSGTHEQYF. The CDR3 bases that were read are TGCGCCAGCAGCTTGGCCCGGACTAGCGGGACCCACGAG. The genes are TRBV5-1 and TRBJ2-7, with TRBD2 matching over 12 bases. The CDR3 end falls 3 residues outside the read, so it is completed with the germline J gene. Trimming cost V 0 bases and J 5 bases; bases outside gene matches: 6. Germline assignment: CDR1 SGHRS and CDR2 YFSETQ. This CDR3 has 16 residues.

This clone is medium-sized by share. The read falls 3 residues short of the CDR3 end, and the missing part is taken from the germline J gene. The chain combines TRBV15 with TRBJ1-2, with D possibly matching TRBD1 (6 bases). Germline CDR1 is LNHNV and CDR2 is YYDKDF (reference sequence). V was pared by 0 bases and J by 6 bases, with 8 bases between. This CDR3 spans 13 amino acids. The CDR3 loop is CATSREEGDGYTF. CDR3 DNA, as far as it was read: TGTGCCACCAGCAGAGAGGAGGGGGATGGC.

This clone was observed many times. The read is 3 residues too short to cover the CDR3 end, so that end is filled in from the germline J gene. The chain is built from TRBV29-1 and TRBJ2-1; no clear D gene. Trimming stripped 0 bases from V and 5 bases from J, with 8 bases between. The germline gives CDR1 SQVTM, CDR2 ANQGSEA. This CDR3 has 13 amino acids. The DNA read from the CDR3 is TGCAGCGTTGAAGATTACAAAAACAATGAG. Translating gives CSVEDYKNNE. The full CDR3 sequence reads CSVEDYKNNEQFF.

This clone was counted only a few times. The CDR3 bases that were read are TGTGCCAGCAGCTTTCAGCGTGCCAAAAACATT. This sequence encodes CASSFQRAKNI. The entire CDR3 protein reads CASSFQRAKNIQYF. The V gene is TRBV7-2, the J gene TRBJ2-4; D gene ambiguous. Read coverage stops 3 residues before the CDR3 terminus; the germline J gene supplies the remainder. CDR1 and CDR2 from the germline V gene are SGHTA and FQGNSA. Trimming removed 3 bases at V and 1 base at J, with 7 bases between. The CDR3 is 14 residues long.

Remarks on this clone: The read stops 3 residues short of the end of the CDR3; the missing end is completed from the germline J gene. The V call is TRBV19, the J call TRBJ2-7, with 9 positions matching TRBD1. CDR1 LNHDA and CDR2 SQIVND come from the germline V gene (reference sequence). The CDR3 has 16 residues. V shed 3 bases, J shed 5 bases, and the junction held 11 bases outside the gene matches. The CDR3: CASSIYDGTGRHEQYF. The CDR3 DNA, read in part, is TGTGCCAGTAGTATTTATGATGGGACAGGGAGACACGAG.

Comments on this clone: The read ends 3 residues early relative to the CDR3; the germline J gene fills the gap. V gene TRBV2 combines with J gene TRBJ2-3; TRBD1 matches at 10 bases. V lost 6 bases, J lost 2 bases, and 2 bases stayed unmatched. This CDR3 spans 14 amino acids. CDR1 is SNHLY, CDR2 FYNNEI, per germline. The DNA read from the CDR3 is TGTGCCAGCAGGACAGGGGGCTACACAGATACG. Residues: CASRTGGYTDT. In full, the CDR3 reads CASRTGGYTDTQYF.

On this clone: The CDR3 end falls 3 residues outside the read, so it is completed with the germline J gene. V usage is TRBV7-6 and J usage is TRBJ2-7, with TRBD1 matching 9 bases. V shed 5 bases and J 5 bases; nucleotides not matched to a gene: 13. In germline, CDR1 is SGHVS, CDR2 FNYEAQ. The CDR3 has 16 residues. The DNA read from the CDR3 is TGTGCCAGCAGCCCCGTAACCGGGACAGGGTACCACGAG. It encodes CASSPVTGTGYHE. The entire CDR3 protein is CASSPVTGTGYHEQYF.

This clone was seen at least ten times. The CDR3 extends 3 residues past the end of the read, so its final part is completed from the germline J gene. V is TRBV13 and J is TRBJ2-1, with 9 bases identical to TRBD1. This CDR3 is built from 14 residues. J was trimmed by 5 bases and V by 4 bases; bases with no gene match: 3. In germline, CDR1 is PRHDT, CDR2 FYEKMQ (reference sequence). The sequenced part of the CDR3 DNA is TGTGCCAGCAGCTGGGGGACAGGGAACAATGAG. Translation gives CASSWGTGNNE. From start to end, the CDR3 is CASSWGTGNNEQFF.

Concerning this clone itself: Read data end 3 residues before the CDR3 end; the end is taken from the germline J gene. The chain has TRBV18 and TRBJ1-6; TRBD1 aligns across 8 bases. The J segment lost 5 bases and the V segment lost 6 bases, leaving 6 bases of the junction unmatched. The CDR3 totals 15 residues. CDR1 KGHSH and CDR2 LQKENI come from the germline V gene. The CDR3 region is CASSPGQENNSPLHF. CDR3 DNA, as far as it was read: TGTGCCAGCTCCCCGGGACAGGAGAATAATTCACCC.

The table lists this clone with a few counts. The DNA ends 3 residues before the CDR3 does, and the rest of the CDR3 is filled in from the germline J gene. The chain has TRBV19 and TRBJ1-5; 7 bases are shared with TRBD1. Germline values: CDR1 LNHDA, CDR2 SQIVND (reference sequence). The V segment lost 1 base and the J segment 8 bases; nucleotides outside the gene matches: 11. This CDR3 comprises 16 residues. CDR3 residues: CASSIGLAGGMEPQHF. Partial CDR3 DNA: TGTGCCAGTAGTATAGGGTTGGCAGGGGGAATGGAGCCC.

Concerning this clone itself: With the read ending 3 residues before the CDR3 end, the germline J gene is used to fill in that end. The V call is TRBV19, the J call TRBJ2-2; TRBD1 or TRBD2 may be the D gene (5 bases each). The CDR3 is 16 residues long. CDR1 is LNHDA, CDR2 SQIVND, per germline (reference sequence). V lost 6 bases, J lost 3 bases, and 17 bases lay in between. This chain's CDR3 is CASRGVGSRDTGELFF. CDR3 DNA (partial): TGTGCCAGTAGAGGGGTAGGGAGTCGGGACACCGGGGAG.

This clone was picked up a small number of times. The sequence runs out 3 residues before the end of the CDR3; the remainder is reconstructed from the germline J gene. The chain recombines TRBV7-2 with TRBJ2-2; weak D call: TRBD1 (6 bases). V lost 5 bases and J 6 bases, leaving 16 bases between the germline ends. The CDR3 is 15 residues long. The V gene's germline CDR1 is SGHTA and CDR2 FQGNSA. The CDR3 bases that were read are TGTGCCAGCAGCCAGCAACCCAGGGGAGCCGGGGAG. Protein sequence: CASSQQPRGAGE. The CDR3 as a whole reads CASSQQPRGAGELFF. The full variable domain, completed using reference TRBV7-2 and TRBJ2-2, is GAGVSQSPSNKVTEKGKDVELRCDPISGHTALYWYRQSLGQGLEFLIYFQGNSAPDKSGLPSDRFSAERTGGSVSTLTIQRTQQEDSAVYLCASSQQPRGAGELFFGEGSRLTVL.

This chain's CDR3 is CASSYFLQGNQPQHF. Partial CDR3 DNA: TGTGCCAGCAGTTACTTCTTGCAGGGCAATCAGCCC. The chain has TRBV6-2 or TRBV6-3 and TRBJ1-5, with D uncertain. The read comes to an end 3 residues before the CDR3 does, leaving the germline J gene to fill in the end. The CDR3 consists of 15 residues. The germline V and J ends were trimmed by 1 base and 2 bases, with 9 bases remaining between them. Germline loops: CDR1 MNHEY, CDR2 SVGEGT.

As regards this clone: The read stops 3 residues short of the end of the CDR3; the missing end is completed from the germline J gene. The chain combines TRBV18 with TRBJ2-7, with unresolved D. The V end was cut by 6 bases, the J end by 4 bases, with 19 bases between. Germline-derived CDR1 and CDR2 are KGHSH and LQKENI. The CDR3 sequence is 15 residues long. CDR3 amino acids: CASSLTLNPEYEQYF. Incomplete CDR3 DNA: TGTGCCAGCTCCCTCACACTAAACCCTGAATACGAG.

This clone has at least ten counts. The read ends 3 residues before the CDR3 terminus; that terminus is restored from the germline J gene. This chain joins TRBV19 and TRBJ1-4, with D perhaps TRBD1 (5 bases). The CDR3 totals 14 residues. Trimming stripped 8 bases from V and 10 bases from J, with 20 bases between. Germline V gene lookup returns CDR1 LNHDA and CDR2 SQIVND (reference sequence). The chain's CDR3 is CASLPDTLLIKLFF. The CDR3 DNA, read in part, is TGTGCCAGTCTCCCGGACACTCTTCTAATAAAA.

This clone turned up a few times. The CDR3 goes on 3 residues after the read ends, and that part is filled in from the germline J gene. The chain carries TRBV7-9 and TRBJ2-7; 8 bases align to TRBD1. This CDR3 has 14 amino acids. V lost 3 bases to trimming and J lost 2 bases; unmatched junction nucleotides: 3. Germline V gene lookup returns CDR1 SEHNR and CDR2 FQNEAQ (reference sequence). The part of the CDR3 DNA that was read is TGTGCCAGCAGCTTCACGGGACAGGCCTACGAG. Amino acids: CASSFTGQAYE. The full CDR3 protein reads CASSFTGQAYEQYF.

Ten or more counts support this clone. The read terminates 3 residues before the CDR3 end, so the remaining end is supplied by the germline J gene. The chain carries TRBV29-1 and TRBJ2-2; 9 positions agree with TRBD1. From germline, CDR1 is SQVTM and CDR2 ANQGSEA. Trimming at V came to 6 bases and at J to 4 bases, leaving 9 bases not matched to a gene. The CDR3 totals 15 residues. The part of the CDR3 DNA that was read is TGCAGCGTGAACACTAGGGACAGGGTCACCGGGGAG. This codes for CSVNTRDRVTGE. The full CDR3 protein reads CSVNTRDRVTGELFF.

In this sample, this clone turned up many times. Read data end 3 residues before the CDR3 end; the end is taken from the germline J gene. The chain combines TRBV20-1 with TRBJ2-7; D not resolved. Trimming pared 2 bases from V and 3 bases from J, leaving 11 bases between. Germline V gives CDR1 DFQATT, CDR2 SNEGSKA (reference sequence). The CDR3 contains 13 residues. The CDR3 region is CSARRRVFYEQYF. The sequenced CDR3 bases are TGCAGTGCTAGACGCCGGGTTTTCTACGAG.

As for this clone: The sequence runs out 3 residues before the end of the CDR3; the remainder is reconstructed from the germline J gene. The rearrangement links TRBV30 to TRBJ2-2; D not resolved. Germline loops: CDR1 GTSNPN, CDR2 SVGIG (reference sequence). V lost 7 bases, J lost 6 bases, and 12 bases lay in between. The CDR3 consists of 12 residues. The CDR3 is CASPYSSGELFF. The covered CDR3 bases are TGTGCCTCTCCCTACAGTTCCGGGGAG.

Note on this clone: The missing CDR3 end, 3 residues past where the read stops, is filled in from the germline J gene. The V call is TRBV5-1, the J call TRBJ2-5; 7 nucleotides align to TRBD2. CDR1 is SGHRS, CDR2 YFSETQ, per germline. The CDR3 covers 13 residues. V lost 10 bases to trimming and J lost 2 bases; unmatched junction nucleotides: 8. The DNA read from the CDR3 is TGCGCCTCAGCGGGGAACCCTCAAGAGACC. The encoded protein is CASAGNPQET. The full CDR3 protein is CASAGNPQETQYF.